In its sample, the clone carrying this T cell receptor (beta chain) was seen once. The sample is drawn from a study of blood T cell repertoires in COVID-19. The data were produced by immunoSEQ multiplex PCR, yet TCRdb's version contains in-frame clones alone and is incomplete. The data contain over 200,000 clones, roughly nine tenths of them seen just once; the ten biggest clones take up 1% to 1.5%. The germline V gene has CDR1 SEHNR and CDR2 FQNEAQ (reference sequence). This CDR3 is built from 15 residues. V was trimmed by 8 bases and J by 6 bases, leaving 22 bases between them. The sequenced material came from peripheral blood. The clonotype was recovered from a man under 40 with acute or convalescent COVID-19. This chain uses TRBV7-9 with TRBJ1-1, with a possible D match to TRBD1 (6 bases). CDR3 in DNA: TGTGCCAGCGGCAAATGGGACACCTCGAAAGCTGAAGCTTTCTTT. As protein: CASGKWDTSKAEAFF.